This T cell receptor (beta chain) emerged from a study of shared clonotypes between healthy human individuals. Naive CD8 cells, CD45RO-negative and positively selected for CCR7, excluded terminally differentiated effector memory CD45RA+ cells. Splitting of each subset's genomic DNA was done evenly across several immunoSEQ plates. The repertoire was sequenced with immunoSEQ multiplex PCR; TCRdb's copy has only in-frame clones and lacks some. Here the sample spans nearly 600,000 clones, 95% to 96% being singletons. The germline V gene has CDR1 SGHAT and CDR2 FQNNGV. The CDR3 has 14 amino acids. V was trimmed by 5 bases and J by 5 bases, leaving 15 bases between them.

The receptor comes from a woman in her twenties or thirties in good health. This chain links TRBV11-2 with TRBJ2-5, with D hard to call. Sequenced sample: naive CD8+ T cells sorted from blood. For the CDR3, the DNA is TGTGCCAGCAGCCCCTCCCCAGAATTGGAGACCCAGTACTTC. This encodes CASSPSPELETQYF.